Shown below are 17 T cell receptor beta chains from a single sample sequenced in a study of blood T cell repertoires in COVID-19. The table came from immunoSEQ multiplex PCR; TCRdb's copy has only in-frame clones and leaves some out. The repertoire holds approximately 15,000 clones, with around 80% as singletons. The sequencing input was peripheral blood. The receptors were gathered from a woman between 50 and 59 years old with active or convalescent COVID-19.

This chain uses TRBV28 with TRBJ2-1, with 9 bases aligning to TRBD1. V lost 6 bases to trimming and J lost 10 bases; unmatched junction nucleotides: 13. CDR3 length: 15 amino acids. Germline V gene sequence: CDR1 MDHEN, CDR2 SYDVKM. The CDR3 loop reads CASRAAGTGILEQFF. DNA of the CDR3: TGTGCCAGCAGGGCCGCCGGGACAGGGATCTTGGAGCAGTTCTTC. Full variable domain (remainder filled in from reference TRBV28 and TRBJ2-1): DVKVTQSSRYLVKRTGEKVFLECVQDMDHENMFWYRQDPGLGLRLIYFSYDVKMKEKGDIPEGYSVSREKKERFSLILESASTNQTSMYLCASRAAGTGILEQFFGPGTRLTVL.

The J gene is TRBJ2-7, the V gene TRBV4-1; 8 nucleotides line up with TRBD2. V was clipped by 1 base and J by 2 bases; unmatched bases: 1. The CDR3 is 14 residues long. CDR1 is MGHRA and CDR2 is YSYEKL in the germline V gene. For the CDR3, the DNA is TGCGCCAGCAGCCAAGGGCGGGGGGCCTACGAGCAGTACTTC. Amino acids: CASSQGRGAYEQYF.

This chain joins TRBV6-5 and TRBJ2-5; possible D gene TRBD1, 7 bases. CDR1 is MNHEY, CDR2 SVGAGI, per germline. The CDR3 runs 15 residues. V was cut by 0 bases and J by 4 bases, with 12 bases left in between. In nucleotides, the CDR3 is TGTGCCAGCAGTTACTCCCCCAGGGGGGCAGAGACCCAGTACTTC. It codes for CASSYSPRGAETQYF.

The count of this clone is one. V gene TRBV19 combines with J gene TRBJ2-2, with 15 bases identical to TRBD2. Germline values: CDR1 LNHDA, CDR2 SQIVND (reference sequence). The CDR3 spans 18 residues. Trimming took 1 base from V and 1 from J; bases not matched to a gene: 1. The DNA of the CDR3 is TGTGCCAGTAGTATAGCGGGACTAGCGGGAGGGAACACCGGGGAGCTGTTTTTT. Translation: CASSIAGLAGGNTGELFF.

The J gene is TRBJ2-7, the V gene TRBV30; 9 bases agree with TRBD1. V lost 5 bases, J lost 3 bases, and 5 bases stayed unmatched. The germline CDR1 and CDR2 sequences are GTSNPN and SVGIG (reference sequence). CDR3 size: 13 residues. The CDR3 region has the DNA TGTGCCTGGGGGATGGACAGGGGCTACGAGCAGTACTTC. As protein: CAWGMDRGYEQYF.

V usage is TRBV20-1 and J usage is TRBJ1-2; no definite D call. This CDR3 region has 11 residues. Germline-derived CDR1 and CDR2 are DFQATT and SNEGSKA (reference sequence). With 3 bases removed from V and 6 bases from J, the gap between germline ends came to 8 bases. CDR3 sequence (DNA): TGCAGTGCTAGCGAGGGAGATGGCTACACCTTC. It translates to CSASEGDGYTF.

The chain uses TRBV2 and TRBJ2-7; 9 positions match TRBD2. V was pared by 6 bases and J by 0 bases, with 9 bases of the junction left unmatched. CDR1 SNHLY and CDR2 FYNNEI come from the germline V gene. This CDR3 spans 16 amino acids. This chain's CDR3 is CASSESGGGASYEQYF. The CDR3 DNA is TGTGCCAGCAGCGAATCTGGCGGGGGGGCCTCCTACGAGCAGTACTTC.

In this sample, this clone turned up a few times. The chain combines TRBV7-9 with TRBJ1-6; D might be TRBD1 (5 bases). Germline V gene sequence: CDR1 SEHNR, CDR2 FQNEAQ (reference sequence). CDR3 length: 16 amino acids. Trimming cost V 1 base and J 9 bases, with 16 bases left between them. As DNA, the CDR3 is TGTGCCAGCAGCTTAGGGTCGGGGACTTCGGGTTCACCCCTCCACTTT. Protein product: CASSLGSGTSGSPLHF.

The rearrangement links TRBV28 to TRBJ1-2, with D tentatively TRBD1 (6 bases). V dropped 4 bases and J dropped 3 bases, with 15 bases sitting between them. Germline CDR1 MDHEN, CDR2 SYDVKM. The CDR3 is 15 amino acids. CDR3 in DNA: TGTGCCAGCAGTTCCCCCCCAGGGGCCGACTATGGCTACACCTTC. Its translation is CASSSPPGADYGYTF.

This clone was picked up one time. The J gene is TRBJ1-4, the V gene TRBV7-2, with TRBD1 identical over 12 bases. The CDR3 is made up of 18 amino acids. Germline V CDR1 and CDR2: SGHTA, FQGNSA. V lost 5 bases to trimming and J lost 3 bases; unmatched junction nucleotides: 10. This CDR3 reads CASSHQPGQGAANEKLFF. The CDR3 bases are TGTGCCAGCAGCCATCAACCGGGACAGGGGGCGGCTAATGAAAAACTGTTTTTT.

This chain connects TRBV28 to TRBJ2-5; the D gene is possibly TRBD2 (5 bases). The germline CDR1 and CDR2 sequences are MDHEN and SYDVKM. CDR3 size: 13 residues. Trimming shortened V by 6 bases and J by 5 bases, and 13 bases separated the two germline ends. The CDR3 region has the DNA TGTGCCAGCAGCCCTCAAGAGGGTGAGACCCAGTACTTC. Residues: CASSPQEGETQYF. Variable domain in full (rest from reference TRBV28 and TRBJ2-5): DVKVTQSSRYLVKRTGEKVFLECVQDMDHENMFWYRQDPGLGLRLIYFSYDVKMKEKGDIPEGYSVSREKKERFSLILESASTNQTSMYLCASSPQEGETQYFGPGTRLLVL.

This sequence joins TRBV3-1 (or the pseudogene TRBV3-2) and TRBJ1-4; D perhaps matches TRBD1 (6 bases). Per germline, CDR1 LGHDT and CDR2 YNNKEL (reference sequence). Trimming removed 4 bases from V and 7 bases from J, with 13 bases in between. CDR3 length equals 14 residues. The CDR3 is CASSLTGLGEKLFF. Here the CDR3 DNA reads TGTGCCAGCAGCCTAACAGGGTTAGGTGAAAAACTGTTTTTT.

This clone was seen a handful of times. The chain joins TRBV19 to TRBJ2-7; 11 bases match TRBD2. The V segment lost 4 bases and the J segment 2 bases; nucleotides outside the gene matches: 1. This CDR3 is 14 amino acids long. Looked up from germline, CDR1 is LNHDA and CDR2 is SQIVND (reference sequence). In nucleotides, the CDR3 is TGTGCCAGTAGTAAGACTAGCGGGACCTACGAGCAGTACTTC. Translating gives CASSKTSGTYEQYF. The full variable domain, completed using reference TRBV19 and TRBJ2-7, is DGGITQSPKYLFRKEGQNVTLSCEQNLNHDAMYWYRQDPGQGLRLIYYSQIVNDFQKGDIAEGYSVSREKKESFPLTVTSAQKNPTAFYLCASSKTSGTYEQYFGPGTRLTVT.

This clone was observed a handful of times. This CDR3 reads CASSLVWQVNTGELFF. The CDR3 DNA reads as TGTGCCAGCAGTTTAGTGTGGCAGGTGAACACCGGGGAGCTGTTTTTT. This chain joins TRBV27 and TRBJ2-2; D is unresolved. CDR3 length: 16 amino acids. The V gene's germline CDR1 is MNHEY and CDR2 SMNVEV (reference sequence). The V end was cut by 2 bases, the J end by 1 base, with 11 bases between.

Only one count was recorded for this clone. J is TRBJ2-2 and V is TRBV18, with D hard to call. The CDR3 length is 12 residues. The germline CDR1 and CDR2 sequences are KGHSH and LQKENI. Deletions cut 2 bases from V and 6 bases from J, with 4 bases between. CDR3 sequence (DNA): TGTGCCAGCTCACCAGAGGCCGGGGAGCTGTTTTTT. It translates to CASSPEAGELFF.

This chain connects TRBV11-3 to TRBJ2-7; 7 bases align to TRBD1. With V trimmed by 5 bases and J by 3 bases, 10 bases remained unmatched. Germline CDR1 SGHNT, CDR2 YENEEA. The CDR3 runs to 15 residues. CDR3 DNA: TGTGCCAGCAGCCTCGGGACAGAGGATTTCTACGAGCAGTACTTC. Amino acids: CASSLGTEDFYEQYF.

CDR3 loop: CASRPAGQQNEQFF. For the CDR3, the DNA is TGTGCCAGCAGGCCCGCCGGACAGCAGAATGAGCAGTTCTTC. The chain couples TRBV21-1 to TRBJ2-1; whether TRBD1, the table's D call, matches the DNA was not checked. TRBV21-1 is a listed pseudogene. The CDR3 length is 14 residues.